Listed here are 11 T cell receptor beta chains from one sample, sequenced in a study of T cells in Graves' hyperthyroidism and ophthalmopathy (dated by TCRdb to between 2018 and 2020). The method behind the library was multiplex PCR. The listed sequencing device is Illumina HiSeq 2000. Amplification of TCR beta CDR3 regions was carried out from RNA transcripts. A first-round RT-PCR of the TCR CDR3 used the HTBI primer set with the Qiagen OneStep RT-PCR kit. In TCRdb, the public reads were trimmed at Q25 with fastp and aligned with MiXCR, with productive beta chains retained. One record per CDR3 amino acid sequence lists the most common genes and DNA. The sample data list 750,000 to 900,000 distinct CDR3 sequences, and 35% to 45% of these were observed just once. The top ten constitute approximately 8.7% of the sample. The specimen was blood. The receptors were sampled from a man between 18 and 35 years old with Graves' hyperthyroidism.

This clonotype was detected many times. The V gene is TRBV10-3, the J gene TRBJ1-3, with a weak D call TRBD1 (5 bases). V was trimmed by 6 bases and J by 0 bases, leaving 15 bases between them. This CDR3 is 16 amino acids long. Germline-derived CDR1 and CDR2 are ENHRY and SYGVKD. CDR3 coding DNA: TGTGCCATCAGCCCTACGGGGACTGGCTCTGGAAACACCATATATTTT. Protein product: CAISPTGTGSGNTIYF.

In the case of this clonotype: At one boundary the junction diverges from the germline segment, which might be a read error. The V and J genes are TRBV5-1 and TRBJ1-2, with D unclear. This CDR3 has 14 residues. Germline V gene data show CDR1 as SGHRS and CDR2 as YFSETQ. The CDR3 sequence: CASSLDNSQCGYTF. CDR3 sequence (DNA): TGTGCCAGCAGCTTAGACAACAGCCAATGTGGCTACACCTTC.

This clonotype came up many times. The chain joins TRBV2 to TRBJ1-2; TRBD1 matches 7 bases. Germline loops: CDR1 SNHLY, CDR2 FYNNEI. This CDR3 has 14 amino acids. Losses at the gene ends were 7 bases for V and 2 bases for J; bases not matched to a gene: 7. CDR3 bases: TGTGCCAGCACTAGACAGGGAGGAAACTATGGCTACACCTTC. This translates into CASTRQGGNYGYTF.

At least ten counts were recorded for this clonotype. The rearrangement uses TRBV15 and TRBJ2-2; no clear D gene. The CDR3 consists of 13 residues. V was cut by 0 bases and J by 8 bases, with 7 bases left in between. In germline, CDR1 is LNHNV, CDR2 YYDKDF (reference sequence). Here the CDR3 DNA reads TGTGCCACCAGCAGAGAAAAGATAGGGGAGCTGTTTTTT. It yields the protein CATSREKIGELFF.

V and J are TRBV5-1 and TRBJ1-2; the match to TRBD1 covers 8 bases. V gave up 7 bases and J gave up 2 bases; unmatched junction bases: 7. The CDR3 is made up of 14 amino acids. Germline V gene data show CDR1 as SGHRS and CDR2 as YFSETQ. CDR3 amino acids: CASAQGVLNYGYTF. The CDR3 region has the DNA TGCGCCAGCGCACAGGGGGTCCTGAACTATGGCTACACCTTC.

This clonotype has a count of ten or more. V usage is TRBV19 and J usage is TRBJ2-5, with 9 bases fitting TRBD1. The germline V gene encodes CDR1 LNHDA and CDR2 SQIVND (reference sequence). V shed 7 bases and J 4 bases; nucleotides not matched to a gene: 10. The CDR3 contains 15 residues. DNA of the CDR3: TGTGCCAGTACCACAGGGGGCGCGTTGGGAGAGACCCAGTACTTC. It encodes CASTTGGALGETQYF.

The chain uses TRBV7-9 and TRBJ1-4, with D perhaps matching TRBD1 (6 bases). The CDR3 sequence is 16 residues long. From germline, CDR1 is SEHNR and CDR2 FQNEAQ (reference sequence). V shed 5 bases and J shed 8 bases, with 21 bases lying between them. The CDR3 protein is CASSGGSGGGVEKLFF. CDR3 sequence (DNA): TGTGCCAGCAGCGGGGGCTCGGGCGGCGGGGTCGAAAAACTGTTTTTT.

J is TRBJ2-5 and V is TRBV6-5; the match to TRBD1 covers 10 bases. CDR1 and CDR2 (germline): MNHEY, SVGAGI. The CDR3 has 15 amino acids. V lost 2 bases to trimming and J lost 4 bases; unmatched junction nucleotides: 4. CDR3 in DNA: TGTGCCAGCAGTTACGACAGGGGGCGGACAGAGACCCAGTACTTC. It translates to CASSYDRGRTETQYF.

This rearrangement joins TRBV20-1 to TRBJ2-2; possibly TRBD2 for D (6 bases). Germline CDR1 is DFQATT and CDR2 is SNEGSKA (reference sequence). V was shortened by 2 bases and J by 3 bases, with 13 bases between the two germline ends. The CDR3 is 15 residues long. The CDR3 bases are TGCAGTGCTAGACCGGGAGAGTTGGACACCGGGGAGCTGTTTTTT. Its translation: CSARPGELDTGELFF.

J is TRBJ2-2 and V is TRBV7-3, with D perhaps matching TRBD1 (6 bases). V gave up 4 bases and J gave up 1 base, with 13 bases separating them. Germline V gene data show CDR1 as SGHTA and CDR2 as FQGTGA. The CDR3 is 16 residues long. In DNA, the CDR3 is TGTGCCAGCAGCTCACAAGGACAGTTGAACACCGGGGAGCTGTTTTTT. It is translated as CASSSQGQLNTGELFF.

The J gene is TRBJ1-1, the V gene TRBV7-9, with D hard to call. Trimming shortened V by 10 bases and J by 8 bases, and 20 bases separated the two germline ends. The germline V gene encodes CDR1 SEHNR and CDR2 FQNEAQ (reference sequence). This CDR3 has 13 amino acids. This CDR3 is CATWIGDPREAFF. The CDR3 DNA is TGTGCCACCTGGATCGGAGACCCTAGAGAAGCTTTCTTT.